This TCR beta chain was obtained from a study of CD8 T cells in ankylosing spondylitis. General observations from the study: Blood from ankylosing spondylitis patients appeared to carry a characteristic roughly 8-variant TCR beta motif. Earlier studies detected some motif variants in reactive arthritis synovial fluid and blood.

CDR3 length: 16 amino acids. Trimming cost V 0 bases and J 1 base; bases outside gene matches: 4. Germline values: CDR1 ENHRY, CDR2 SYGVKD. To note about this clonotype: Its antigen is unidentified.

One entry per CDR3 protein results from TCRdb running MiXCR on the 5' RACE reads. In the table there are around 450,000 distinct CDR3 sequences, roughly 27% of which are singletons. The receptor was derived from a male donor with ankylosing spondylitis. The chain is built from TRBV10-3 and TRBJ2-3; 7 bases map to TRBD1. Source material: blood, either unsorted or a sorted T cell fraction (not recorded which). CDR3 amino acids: CAISESGQGGTDTQYF. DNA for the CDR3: TGTGCCATCAGTGAGTCTGGGCAGGGGGGCACAGATACGCAGTATTTT.